These 14 T cell receptor beta chains were all obtained from the same sample, sequenced in a study of T cell clonality in common variable immunodeficiency. Study observations and caveats: Common variable immunodeficiency TCR beta sequences reportedly had fewer deletions and N-nucleotide insertions.

These receptors' antigens are unknown. Clones were sequenced by immunoSEQ multiplex PCR, and TCRdb holds only the in-frame ones, with some missing. The profile covers about 25,000 clones, none occurring a single time. Sequenced material: peripheral blood mononuclear cells. All receptors derive from a human donor with common variable immunodeficiency.

This clone was seen ten or more times. Read sequence stops 3 residues before the CDR3 end, and the germline J gene provides the missing end. V is TRBV2 and J is TRBJ2-5; D not resolved. The CDR3 sequence is 13 residues long. CDR1 and CDR2 from the germline V gene are SNHLY and FYNNEI. Trimming cost V 6 bases and J 6 bases, with 14 bases left between them. Partial CDR3 DNA: TGTGCCAGCAGCGTAGCTTATGGCAAGACC. Residues: CASSVAYGKT. The whole CDR3 sequence is CASSVAYGKTQYF.

A remark on this clone: Read sequence stops 3 residues before the CDR3 end, and the germline J gene provides the missing end. The chain carries TRBV5-6 and TRBJ2-5; D gene ambiguous. CDR3 length equals 11 residues. Per the germline V gene, CDR1 is SGHDT and CDR2 is YYEEEE. Trimming stripped 6 bases from V and 4 bases from J, with 7 bases between. This CDR3 is CASTLRETQYF. The sequenced part of the CDR3 DNA is TGTGCCAGCACCCTTAGAGAGACC.

On this clone: The CDR3 end falls 3 residues outside the read, so it is completed with the germline J gene. The chain is built from TRBV19 and TRBJ2-1, with TRBD2 matching over 8 bases. Losses at the gene ends were 3 bases for V and 3 bases for J; bases not matched to a gene: 4. The CDR3 has 15 residues. The germline V gene has CDR1 LNHDA and CDR2 SQIVND (reference sequence). The CDR3 DNA, read in part, is TGTGCCAGTAGTATGGTCGCGGGAGGCTACAATGAG. Its protein is CASSMVAGGYNE. The entire CDR3 protein reads CASSMVAGGYNEQFF.

In this sample, this clone turned up a few times. The read comes to an end 3 residues before the CDR3 does, leaving the germline J gene to fill in the end. The rearrangement links TRBV30 to TRBJ1-3; 7 bases are a match to TRBD1. Trimming removed 0 bases from V and 0 bases from J; junction bases left unmatched: 5. The V gene's germline CDR1 is GTSNPN and CDR2 SVGIG (reference sequence). This CDR3 comprises 16 residues. CDR3 loop: CAWSVGGINSGNTIYF. The DNA read from the CDR3 is TGTGCCTGGAGTGTAGGGGGCATCAACTCTGGAAACACC.

Points on this clone: The read halts 3 residues ahead of the CDR3 end, with the missing end drawn from the germline J gene. The chain joins TRBV20-1 to TRBJ1-1, with D hard to call. Trimming shortened V by 4 bases and J by 3 bases, and 15 bases separated the two germline ends. Germline V gene lookup returns CDR1 DFQATT and CDR2 SNEGSKA (reference sequence). This CDR3 region has 14 residues. The DNA read from the CDR3 is TGCAGTGCTACCAGTCATATCGAGGACACTGAA. Its protein is CSATSHIEDTE. The complete CDR3 sequence is CSATSHIEDTEAFF.

This clone was counted between two and nine times. The CDR3 goes on 3 residues after the read ends, and that part is filled in from the germline J gene. The genes are TRBV2 and TRBJ2-7; no clear D. Germline V gene sequence: CDR1 SNHLY, CDR2 FYNNEI. The CDR3 runs to 12 residues. V gave up 8 bases and J gave up 1 base, with 9 bases separating them. Incomplete CDR3 DNA: TGTGCCAGCTTCGAACAATCCTACGAG. Translating it yields CASFEQSYE. The whole CDR3 is CASFEQSYEQYF. The variable domain in full, with the rest retrieved from reference TRBV2 and TRBJ2-7, is EPEVTQTPSHQVTQMGQEVILRCVPISNHLYFYWYRQILGQKVEFLVSFYNNEISEKSEIFDDQFSVERPDGSNFTLKIRSTKLEDSAMYFCASFEQSYEQYFGPGTRLTVT.

This clone was found many times. The sequence runs out 3 residues before the end of the CDR3; the remainder is reconstructed from the germline J gene. V gene TRBV5-1 combines with J gene TRBJ1-1; D perhaps matches TRBD1 (5 bases). The CDR3 is made up of 15 amino acids. Germline lookup yields CDR1 SGHRS and CDR2 YFSETQ. V was trimmed by 0 bases and J by 0 bases, leaving 9 bases between them. CDR3 bases read: TGCGCCAGCAGCTTGGGGGCGGGGGTGAACACTGAA. Its protein product is CASSLGAGVNTE. The CDR3, in full, reads CASSLGAGVNTEAFF.

A word on this clone: The sequence runs out 3 residues before the end of the CDR3; the remainder is reconstructed from the germline J gene. The chain combines TRBV19 with TRBJ2-7; TRBD2 aligns across 7 bases. Trimming removed 5 bases from V and 4 bases from J; junction bases left unmatched: 8. The germline gives CDR1 LNHDA, CDR2 SQIVND (reference sequence). The CDR3 is 14 residues long. The DNA read from the CDR3 is TGTGCCAGTAGTTGGAAGGGCGGGAGTTACGAG. Translation gives CASSWKGGSYE. The entire CDR3 is CASSWKGGSYEQYF.

This clone was observed a few times. The CDR3 end lies 3 residues beyond the end of the read and is filled in from the germline J gene. The chain recombines TRBV19 with TRBJ2-2; 10 bases fit TRBD1. The CDR3 is 15 amino acids. The ends lost 6 bases at V and 10 bases at J; junction bases unmatched: 11. Germline-derived CDR1 and CDR2 are LNHDA and SQIVND (reference sequence). CDR3 DNA, as far as it was read: TGTGCCAGTAGGCCACCGGACAGGGGGGCCGTGGAG. This sequence encodes CASRPPDRGAVE. The CDR3 in its entirety is CASRPPDRGAVELFF.

With respect to this clone: The observed sequence ends 3 residues before the CDR3 terminus, with the missing tail filled in from the germline J gene. This chain joins TRBV7-2 and TRBJ2-7; 8 bases align to TRBD2. Germline CDR1 and CDR2: SGHTA and FQGNSA. The V segment lost 5 bases and the J segment 0 bases; nucleotides outside the gene matches: 6. The CDR3 has 15 residues. The sequenced part of the CDR3 DNA is TGTGCCAGCAGCGTATCCGGGACTAGCTCCTACGAG. Its translation: CASSVSGTSSYE. The whole CDR3 protein is CASSVSGTSSYEQYF.

The sample holds many counts of this clone. The observed sequence ends 3 residues before the CDR3 terminus, with the missing tail filled in from the germline J gene. The chain couples TRBV7-1 to TRBJ1-4, with TRBD1 matching 8 bases. TRBV7-1 is placed among ORFs of uncertain function. The CDR3 covers 20 residues. V dropped 3 bases and J dropped 2; count of bases not matched to a gene: 17. CDR3 bases read: TGTGCCAGCAGCTCGGAGCAGAGACGTGTCAGGGGGCGCACTAATGAAAAA. Protein: CASSSEQRRVRGRTNEK. The full CDR3 reads CASSSEQRRVRGRTNEKLFF.

In its sample, this clone was seen many times. The CDR3 extends 3 residues past the end of the read, so its final part is completed from the germline J gene. The chain is built from TRBV5-1 and TRBJ1-6; 9 bases line up with TRBD1. CDR1 is SGHRS and CDR2 is YFSETQ in the germline V gene. The CDR3 runs to 16 residues. Losses at the gene ends were 2 bases for V and 7 bases for J; bases not matched to a gene: 7. The chain's CDR3 is CASSLWTGAVNSPLHF. The CDR3 bases that were read are TGCGCCAGCAGCTTATGGACAGGGGCTGTGAATTCACCC.

This clone turned up a few times. The read is 3 residues too short to cover the CDR3 end, so that end is filled in from the germline J gene. The V gene is TRBV7-9, the J gene TRBJ2-5; TRBD1 is a possible D gene (6 bases). Germline V gene data show CDR1 as SEHNR and CDR2 as FQNEAQ (reference sequence). V gave up 5 bases and J gave up 5 bases, with 15 bases separating them. The CDR3 sequence is 14 residues long. The CDR3 loop is CASSPKQGAETQYF. Incomplete CDR3 DNA: TGTGCCAGCAGCCCTAAACAGGGAGCGGAGACC.

This clone was picked up many times. Read data end 3 residues before the CDR3 end; the end is taken from the germline J gene. The chain has TRBV2 and TRBJ1-6; D is uncertain. There are 12 residues in the CDR3. Germline CDR1 reads SNHLY; CDR2 reads FYNNEI. The germline V and J ends were trimmed by 8 bases and 7 bases, with 9 bases remaining between them. Incomplete CDR3 DNA: TGTGCCAGCCAGATATACAATTCACCC. This sequence encodes CASQIYNSP. The whole CDR3 protein is CASQIYNSPLHF. Using reference TRBV2 and TRBJ1-6 for the parts outside the CDR3, the full variable domain is EPEVTQTPSHQVTQMGQEVILRCVPISNHLYFYWYRQILGQKVEFLVSFYNNEISEKSEIFDDQFSVERPDGSNFTLKIRSTKLEDSAMYFCASQIYNSPLHFGNGTRLTVT.